This T cell receptor beta chain was obtained from a study of cytomegalovirus exposure and HLA in healthy donors. Points on this clone: Its antigen is not known.

The CDR3 contains 15 residues. Germline V gives CDR1 MDHEN, CDR2 SYDVKM. V was pared by 5 bases and J by 6 bases, with 17 bases between. This table comes from immunoSEQ multiplex PCR, and its TCRdb copy is limited to in-frame clones, with some not included. The data hold 150,000 or so clones, with around 84% observed a single time. Study-level results: In vitro data verified three CMV-associated chains as specific for CMV antigens.

The sequence was obtained from a human donor in good health. Material for sequencing was PBMCs. The genes are TRBV28 and TRBJ2-4; possible D gene TRBD1, 6 bases. The CDR3 sequence is CASSRPLRGINIQYF. CDR3 sequence (DNA): TGTGCCAGCAGTCGCCCTTTAAGGGGGATAAACATTCAGTACTTC.